Shown below are 27 T cell receptor beta chains from a single sample sequenced in a study of cytomegalovirus exposure and HLA in healthy donors. The PCR used 60 Vbeta and 13 Jbeta primers. Clones were read by immunoSEQ multiplex PCR, and TCRdb kept only the in-frame ones, dropping some. The repertoire holds 200,000 to 250,000 clones, under 80% seen once, with 1.8% in the top ten. The sample taken for sequencing was PBMCs. These receptors came from a woman in her twenties or thirties in good health and CMV-seronegative.

V and J are TRBV2 and TRBJ2-3; 13 nucleotides agree with TRBD2. CDR3 length equals 18 residues. Trimming at V came to 6 bases and at J to 4 bases, leaving 13 bases not matched to a gene. Per the germline V gene, CDR1 is SNHLY and CDR2 is FYNNEI. The CDR3: CASRGTSGTIMGADTQYF. In DNA, the CDR3 is TGTGCCAGCAGAGGGACTAGCGGGACAATTATGGGGGCAGATACGCAGTATTTT.

The chain links TRBV4-1 to TRBJ1-5; the match to TRBD1 covers 9 bases. Trimming at V came to 1 base and at J to 2 bases, leaving 6 bases not matched to a gene. Germline V gives CDR1 MGHRA, CDR2 YSYEKL. CDR3 length equals 17 residues. CDR3 in DNA: TGCGCCAGCAGCCAAGTGGGACAGGGAGTTGGCAATCAGCCCCAGCATTTT. It yields the protein CASSQVGQGVGNQPQHF.

The chain is built from TRBV13 and TRBJ2-1; D possibly corresponds to TRBD1 (5 bases). CDR3 length equals 13 residues. From germline, CDR1 is PRHDT and CDR2 FYEKMQ (reference sequence). The V end was cut by 0 bases, the J end by 6 bases, with 6 bases between. The CDR3 here is CASSLGRGNEQFF. CDR3 nucleotides: TGTGCCAGCAGCTTAGGAAGGGGCAATGAGCAGTTCTTC. Variable domain in full (rest from reference TRBV13 and TRBJ2-1): AAGVIQSPRHLIKEKRETATLKCYPIPRHDTVYWYQQGPGQDPQFLISFYEKMQSDKGSIPDRFSAQQFSDYHSELNMSSLELGDSALYFCASSLGRGNEQFFGPGTRLTVL.

The V call is TRBV7-9, the J call TRBJ2-2; TRBD1 aligns across 7 bases. Germline loops: CDR1 SEHNR, CDR2 FQNEAQ (reference sequence). The CDR3 consists of 16 residues. V was pared by 6 bases and J by 7 bases, with 14 bases of the junction left unmatched. The CDR3, as DNA: TGTGCCAGCAGTATCATAGGAAAGGGGGCCGGCGGGGAGCTGTTTTTT. Protein: CASSIIGKGAGGELFF.

The chain links TRBV5-6 to TRBJ2-7; 8 bases align to TRBD2. The germline V gene encodes CDR1 SGHDT and CDR2 YYEEEE. This CDR3 is built from 16 residues. Trimming cost V 1 base and J 2 bases; bases outside gene matches: 8. CDR3 DNA: TGTGCCAGCAGCTTGTGGGGGGGGCGGGAGGCCTACGAGCAGTACTTC. Protein sequence: CASSLWGGREAYEQYF.

The chain couples TRBV7-9 to TRBJ2-1, with a possible D match to TRBD2 (5 bases). Trimming shortened V by 5 bases and J by 3 bases, and 17 bases separated the two germline ends. Germline CDR1 SEHNR, CDR2 FQNEAQ (reference sequence). The CDR3 is 16 amino acids. The DNA for the CDR3 is TGTGCCAGCAGCGGAACGCGGGTCAGCTACTACAATGAGCAGTTCTTC. Its translation is CASSGTRVSYYNEQFF.

This clone was counted between two and nine times. This rearrangement joins TRBV7-8 to TRBJ2-1; 7 bases line up with TRBD2. Germline V gene data show CDR1 as SGHVS and CDR2 as FQNEAQ. The CDR3 loop spans 14 amino acids. The trim removed 2 bases at V and 2 bases at J, leaving 0 bases unmatched. The CDR3 DNA reads as TGTGCCAGCAGCTTACTAGCGGCCTACAATGAGCAGTTCTTC. Encoded protein: CASSLLAAYNEQFF.

Comment on this clone: Likely a read error: the CDR3 ends without its conserved phenylalanine or tryptophan. The chain links TRBV29-1 to TRBJ1-1; no reliable D call. The V gene's germline CDR1 is SQVTM and CDR2 ANQGSEA. The CDR3 sequence is 13 residues long. The V gene lost 3 bases and the J gene lost 2 bases, with 10 bases spanning the gap. This CDR3 reads CSVDEGLNTEAFL. The CDR3 DNA reads TGCAGCGTTGACGAGGGATTAAACACTGAAGCTTTCTTG.

The J gene is TRBJ2-1, the V gene TRBV29-1, with TRBD2 matching over 8 bases. This CDR3 region has 15 residues. With 6 bases clipped from V and 2 bases from J, the junction kept 9 bases outside the gene matches. Germline V gene data show CDR1 as SQVTM and CDR2 as ANQGSEA. The CDR3: CSVLLADLPYNEQFF. In DNA, the CDR3 is TGCAGCGTCTTACTAGCGGACCTACCCTACAATGAGCAGTTCTTC.

This clone was picked up a small number of times. The chain uses TRBV19 and TRBJ2-1, with D perhaps matching TRBD1 (5 bases). Trimming took off 9 bases at V and 2 bases at J, with 11 bases between the two ends. In germline, CDR1 is LNHDA, CDR2 SQIVND (reference sequence). The CDR3 has 13 residues. CDR3 region: CASEGHAYNEQFF. The CDR3 DNA is TGTGCCAGCGAAGGACATGCCTACAATGAGCAGTTCTTC.

The genes are TRBV2 and TRBJ2-7, with TRBD1 matching 8 bases. Germline V gene lookup returns CDR1 SNHLY and CDR2 FYNNEI. The CDR3 is made up of 14 amino acids. The V gene end was trimmed by 6 bases and the J gene end by 4 bases; junction bases not matched to a gene: 8. CDR3 bases: TGTGCCAGCAGGAGGGGCAGGGGGCTATACGAGCAGTACTTC. Amino acid sequence: CASRRGRGLYEQYF.

The chain has TRBV30 and TRBJ2-6; TRBD1 might be the D (5 bases). CDR3 size: 16 residues. Germline CDR1 is GTSNPN and CDR2 is SVGIG (reference sequence). Trimming took 2 bases from V and 4 from J, leaving 15 bases between them. This CDR3 reads CAWSTQVSRGANVLTF. DNA for the CDR3: TGTGCCTGGAGTACACAGGTCTCAAGAGGGGCCAACGTCCTGACTTTC.

Notes on this clone: A read error may account for a junction end that differs from germline. V is TRBV7-7 and J is TRBJ2-1, with 11 bases lining up with TRBD2. The germline V gene encodes CDR1 SSHAT and CDR2 FNYEAQ (reference sequence). The CDR3 contains 15 residues. CDR3 protein: CASSIAGGNGNEQFF. DNA of the CDR3: TGTGCTAGCAGCATAGCGGGGGGGAACGGCAATGAGCAGTTCTTC. Looking up the rest from reference TRBV7-7 and TRBJ2-1 gives the full variable domain: GAGVSQSPRYKVTKRGQDVTLRCDPISSHATLYWYQQALGQGPEFLTYFNYEAQPDKSGLPSDRFSAERPEGSISTLTIQRTEQRDSAMYRCASSIAGGNGNEQFFGPGTRLTVL.

The J gene is TRBJ1-1, the V gene TRBV5-1, with D maybe TRBD1 (5 bases). Trimming took off 4 bases at V and 8 bases at J, with 12 bases between the two ends. CDR3 length: 12 amino acids. Germline V gives CDR1 SGHRS, CDR2 YFSETQ. The CDR3 spells CASSPGDGEAFF. The CDR3 nucleotides are TGCGCCAGCAGCCCGGGGGACGGAGAAGCTTTCTTT.

The chain joins TRBV29-1 to TRBJ1-2; D might be TRBD1 (5 bases). The CDR3 runs 11 residues. V lost 6 bases to trimming and J lost 8 bases, with 13 bases between them. Germline V gene lookup returns CDR1 SQVTM and CDR2 ANQGSEA. This CDR3 reads CSVGGGAGYTF. In DNA form, the CDR3 reads TGCAGCGTCGGTGGAGGGGCGGGCTACACCTTC.

J is TRBJ1-1 and V is TRBV2; D remains ambiguous. CDR3 length equals 14 residues. V shed 4 bases and J shed 10 bases, with 19 bases lying between them. Germline CDR1 and CDR2: SNHLY and FYNNEI. The CDR3 DNA is TGTGCCAGCAGTGCAAGTATTAGAGGAAACGGAGCTTTCTTT. Encoded protein: CASSASIRGNGAFF.

This clone has a single count. The gene calls are TRBV2 and TRBJ2-1; 11 positions match TRBD2. CDR3 length equals 17 residues. Losses at the gene ends were 8 bases for V and 7 bases for J; bases not matched to a gene: 16. Looked up from germline, CDR1 is SNHLY and CDR2 is FYNNEI. CDR3 in DNA: TGTGCCAGCGGACTGGGACCTATAGCGGGAGGGCGGAATGAGCAGTTCTTC. Encoded protein: CASGLGPIAGGRNEQFF.

The chain uses TRBV19 and TRBJ1-3, with TRBD1 as a possible D gene (5 bases). The CDR3 is 14 residues long. The V end was cut by 6 bases, the J end by 6 bases, with 15 bases between. Germline V gives CDR1 LNHDA, CDR2 SQIVND (reference sequence). The CDR3 region has the DNA TGTGCCAGTAGCGTGACCAGGGAAGCAAACACCATATATTTT. Amino acids: CASSVTREANTIYF.

J is TRBJ1-4 and V is TRBV5-1; D is unresolved. Germline lookup yields CDR1 SGHRS and CDR2 YFSETQ. The length of the CDR3 is 15 residues. V was pared by 3 bases and J by 3 bases, with 12 bases between. The CDR3: CASSSASGPNEKLFF. The CDR3 region has the DNA TGCGCCAGCAGCTCGGCTTCTGGGCCTAATGAAAAACTGTTTTTT.

The rearrangement uses TRBV27 and TRBJ2-1, with D perhaps TRBD2 (6 bases). CDR3 length: 11 residues. V lost 7 bases and J 10 bases, leaving 11 bases between the germline ends. Looked up from germline, CDR1 is MNHEY and CDR2 is SMNVEV (reference sequence). The CDR3 sequence is CASIGAGEQFF. For the CDR3, the DNA is TGTGCCAGCATCGGGGCGGGGGAGCAGTTCTTC.

The J gene is TRBJ2-3, the V gene TRBV5-1; D is perhaps TRBD1 (5 bases). V lost 2 bases, J lost 4 bases, and 11 bases lay in between. Germline V gene data show CDR1 as SGHRS and CDR2 as YFSETQ. This CDR3 contains 14 residues. The CDR3 DNA reads TGCGCCAGCAGCTTAGGCCTAGGGGCAGATACGCAGTATTTT. Translated, it gives CASSLGLGADTQYF.

This chain's CDR3 is CAWSLGGGRSEQYF. CDR3 DNA: TGTGCCTGGAGTCTTGGGGGGGGGCGCTCCGAGCAGTACTTC. The chain combines TRBV30 with TRBJ2-7; a weak D match, TRBD2 (7 bases). The V end lost 2 bases, the J end lost 6 bases, and 17 bases lay between the germline ends. The length of the CDR3 is 14 residues. The germline gives CDR1 GTSNPN, CDR2 SVGIG (reference sequence).

Concerning this clone itself: Additional DNA sequences in this sample encode the identical CDR3. The chain uses TRBV5-1 and TRBJ2-1; the D gene is possibly TRBD2 (7 bases). The CDR3 consists of 16 residues. V was clipped by 0 bases and J by 0 bases, with 10 bases between them. Looked up from germline, CDR1 is SGHRS and CDR2 is YFSETQ. CDR3 sequence reads: CASSLGGGASYNEQFF. Here the CDR3 DNA reads TGCGCCAGCAGCTTGGGTGGGGGGGCCTCCTACAATGAGCAGTTCTTC.

The V call is TRBV9, the J call TRBJ1-2; maybe TRBD1 (6 bases). The CDR3 spans 15 residues. V lost 4 bases, J lost 1 base, and 14 bases lay in between. Germline CDR1 and CDR2: SGDLS and YYNGEE. The CDR3: CASSTQGSFNYGYTF. For the CDR3, the DNA is TGTGCCAGCAGCACACAGGGATCGTTTAACTATGGCTACACCTTC. The variable domain in full, with the rest retrieved from reference TRBV9 and TRBJ1-2, is DSGVTQTPKHLITATGQRVTLRCSPRSGDLSVYWYQQSLDQGLQFLIQYYNGEERAKGNILERFSAQQFPDLHSELNLSSLELGDSALYFCASSTQGSFNYGYTFGSGTRLTVV.

The genes are TRBV7-3 and TRBJ2-1; TRBD2 agrees at 9 bases. Germline assignment: CDR1 SGHTA and CDR2 FQGTGA. This CDR3 region has 15 residues. With 4 bases clipped from V and 10 bases from J, the junction kept 11 bases outside the gene matches. CDR3 DNA: TGTGCCAGCAGCTCCCTAGCGGGGATTACAAAGGAGCAGTTCTTC. The encoded protein is CASSSLAGITKEQFF.

V gene TRBV5-1 combines with J gene TRBJ2-3; 10 nucleotides agree with TRBD1. CDR3 length: 19 amino acids. Germline V CDR1 and CDR2: SGHRS, YFSETQ. After removal of 2 bases from V and 7 bases from J, the junction contained 19 bases not matched to a gene. The CDR3 loop is CASSFSFGVRDRGGNTQYF. The CDR3 DNA reads as TGCGCCAGCAGCTTCTCTTTCGGCGTCCGGGACAGGGGTGGAAATACGCAGTATTTT.

This clone has more than one count but fewer than ten. The rearrangement uses TRBV7-9 and TRBJ2-5; D not resolved. The V gene lost 6 bases and the J gene lost 0 bases, with 8 bases spanning the gap. The CDR3 has 13 amino acids. Germline V gives CDR1 SEHNR, CDR2 FQNEAQ (reference sequence). The CDR3 loop is CASRSRDQETQYF. The CDR3 DNA follows: TGTGCCAGCAGAAGCCGGGACCAAGAGACCCAGTACTTC.